This T cell receptor beta chain was profiled in a study of T cell responses to AZD1222 COVID-19 vaccine. The wider study: Pooling covered second doses at about 4 or about 12 weeks.

Study-level results: Spike-specific TCR breadth rose after two AZD1222 doses, and depth rose as well.

Worth noting for this clone: What it recognizes is unknown.

Sequencing used immunoSEQ multiplex PCR; TCRdb keeps in-frame clones, though not all of them. This table has some 140,000 clones, about 94% appearing once. This sequence originates from an adult in good health. Specimen: peripheral blood, collected on day 0 of AZD1222 vaccination.

CDR3 bases: TGCGCCAGCAGCCCCCCGGGGAACACTGAAGCTTTCTTT. This gives the protein CASSPPGNTEAFF. This chain joins TRBV5-1 and TRBJ1-1; D gene ambiguous. V was pared by 4 bases and J by 1 base, with 8 bases between. Germline CDR1 SGHRS, CDR2 YFSETQ. The CDR3 length is 13 residues.